A single sample gave rise to the 6 T cell receptor beta chains below, sequenced in a study of T cell repertoires in cytomegalovirus infection. TCRdb itself ran the reads through MiXCR, one entry per CDR3 protein. The sample lists around 300,000 distinct CDR3 sequences, approximately 9.5% occurring once. The specimen sequenced was PBMCs. Every receptor here comes from a human donor in good health (CMV status not recorded). Some clones in this sample may be carry-over from other donors' samples.

The CDR3: CASSISPWSSYEQYF. The DNA of the CDR3 is TGTGCCAGTAGTATCTCCCCGTGGAGCTCCTACGAGCAGTACTTC. This chain connects TRBV19 to TRBJ2-7; D unclear. Germline CDR1 reads LNHDA; CDR2 reads SQIVND (reference sequence). The CDR3 runs 15 residues. V lost 3 bases and J 0 bases, leaving 12 bases between the germline ends. The whole variable domain, remainder taken from reference TRBV19 and TRBJ2-7, is DGGITQSPKYLFRKEGQNVTLSCEQNLNHDAMYWYRQDPGQGLRLIYYSQIVNDFQKGDIAEGYSVSREKKESFPLTVTSAQKNPTAFYLCASSISPWSSYEQYFGPGTRLTVT.

V is TRBV5-5 and J is TRBJ2-4, with 8 positions matching TRBD1. The germline V gene encodes CDR1 SGHKS and CDR2 YYEKEE (reference sequence). The V segment lost 1 base and the J segment 0 bases; nucleotides outside the gene matches: 9. The CDR3 is 18 amino acids. CDR3 nucleotide sequence: TGTGCCAGCAGCTTGCTCGGGCAGGGGGCTCTAGCCAAAAACATTCAGTACTTC. This sequence encodes CASSLLGQGALAKNIQYF. Filled out from reference TRBV5-5 and TRBJ2-4, the complete variable domain reads DAGVTQSPTHLIKTRGQQVTLRCSPISGHKSVSWYQQVLGQGPQFIFQYYEKEERGRGNFPDRFSARQFPNYSSELNVNALLLGDSALYLCASSLLGQGALAKNIQYFGAGTRLSVL.

This clonotype has just a few counts. This chain connects TRBV15 to TRBJ2-3; unclear D gene. The V and J ends lost 6 bases and 5 bases respectively, with 18 bases between them. CDR3 size: 15 residues. The germline gives CDR1 LNHNV, CDR2 YYDKDF (reference sequence). This chain's CDR3 is CATRATQNDGDTQYF. CDR3 DNA: TGTGCCACCAGGGCAACACAGAACGATGGAGATACGCAGTATTTT.

This clonotype has more than one count but fewer than ten. The chain employs TRBV20-1 and TRBJ1-4, with 10 bases fitting TRBD1. Trimming at V came to 6 bases and at J to 3 bases, leaving 7 bases not matched to a gene. The length of the CDR3 is 15 residues. Germline CDR1 reads DFQATT; CDR2 reads SNEGSKA (reference sequence). The CDR3 DNA sequence: TGCAGTGCCCTACCGGGACAGGGGTCTAATGAAAAACTGTTTTTT. It encodes CSALPGQGSNEKLFF.

This clonotype has just a few counts. The chain employs TRBV7-4 and TRBJ1-1, with a tentative D call TRBD1 (5 bases). Germline CDR1 and CDR2: SGHVT and SQSDAQ. V was trimmed by 1 base and J by 6 bases, leaving 12 bases between them. The CDR3 is 14 amino acids. In DNA form, the CDR3 reads TGTGCCAGCAGCTTAGGCAGAGGGGAATCTGAAGCTTTCTTT. Amino acids: CASSLGRGESEAFF.

In its sample, this clonotype was seen a few times. The gene calls are TRBV13 and TRBJ2-7; 8 bases are a match to TRBD1. The V segment lost 0 bases and the J segment 5 bases; nucleotides outside the gene matches: 9. The CDR3 spans 16 residues. CDR1 is PRHDT and CDR2 is FYEKMQ in the germline V gene (reference sequence). Written as DNA, the CDR3 is TGTGCCAGCAGCTTAGGCCTGACAGGGGCGGGTGACGAGCAGTACTTC. As protein: CASSLGLTGAGDEQYF.